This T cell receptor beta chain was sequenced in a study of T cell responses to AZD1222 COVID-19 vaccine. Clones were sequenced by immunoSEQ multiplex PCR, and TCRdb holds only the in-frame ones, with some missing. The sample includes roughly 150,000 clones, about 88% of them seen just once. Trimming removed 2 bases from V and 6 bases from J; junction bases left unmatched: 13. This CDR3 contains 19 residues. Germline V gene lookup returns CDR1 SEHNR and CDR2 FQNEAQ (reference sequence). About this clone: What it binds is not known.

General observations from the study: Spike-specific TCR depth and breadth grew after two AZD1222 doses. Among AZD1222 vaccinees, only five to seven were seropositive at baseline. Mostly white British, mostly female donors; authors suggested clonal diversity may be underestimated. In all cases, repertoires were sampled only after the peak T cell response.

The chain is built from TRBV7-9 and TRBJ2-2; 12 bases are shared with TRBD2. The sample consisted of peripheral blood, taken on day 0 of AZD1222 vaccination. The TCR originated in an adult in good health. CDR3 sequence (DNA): TGTGCCAGCAGCTTAAGCTTGAATCCTAGCGGGAGGGCCTCCGGGGAGCTGTTTTTT. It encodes CASSLSLNPSGRASGELFF.